Listed here are 19 T cell receptor beta chains from one sample, sequenced in a study of blood T cell repertoires in COVID-19. Sequenced by immunoSEQ multiplex PCR; TCRdb stores in-frame clones only, minus some. The sample records around 21,000 clones, about 90% being singletons. Input material: peripheral blood. These receptors came from a woman older than 75 with active COVID-19.

This sequence joins TRBV10-3 and TRBJ2-2, with D possibly TRBD1 on 5 matching bases. The CDR3 contains 11 residues. Germline V gene data show CDR1 as ENHRY and CDR2 as SYGVKD. Trimming left V 9 bases short and J 6 bases short, with 8 bases between. CDR3 coding DNA: TGTGCCATAAGCAGGGCCGGGGAGCTGTTTTTT. Residues: CAISRAGELFF.

The V call is TRBV11-2, the J call TRBJ2-3; 10 nucleotides align to TRBD2. The CDR3 loop spans 16 amino acids. Germline V lookup: CDR1 SGHAT, CDR2 FQNNGV. V was pared by 5 bases and J by 0 bases, with 5 bases of the junction left unmatched. Here the CDR3 DNA reads TGTGCCAGCAGCGGGAGTAGCGGGGGGAGCACAGATACGCAGTATTTT. This sequence encodes CASSGSSGGSTDTQYF.

The rearrangement uses TRBV5-6 and TRBJ2-3; TRBD1 agrees at 11 bases. The CDR3 loop spans 14 amino acids. Germline values: CDR1 SGHDT, CDR2 YYEEEE. V dropped 0 bases and J dropped 7; count of bases not matched to a gene: 1. The CDR3 DNA is TGTGCCAGCAGCTTGGGGACAGGGGGCTATACGCAGTATTTT. Translated: CASSLGTGGYTQYF.

The rearrangement joins TRBV2 to TRBJ1-4; 10 bases align to TRBD1. CDR1 is SNHLY and CDR2 is FYNNEI in the germline V gene. V dropped 5 bases and J dropped 6; count of bases not matched to a gene: 6. The CDR3 spans 15 residues. CDR3 nucleotide sequence: TGTGCCAGCAGTCGACAGGGGGCGATGGATGAAAAACTGTTTTTT. Translation gives CASSRQGAMDEKLFF.

This chain connects TRBV9 to TRBJ2-3; TRBD1 matches 9 bases. The CDR3 is 15 amino acids. The V gene end was trimmed by 2 bases and the J gene end by 6 bases; junction bases not matched to a gene: 7. Germline-derived CDR1 and CDR2 are SGDLS and YYNGEE. CDR3 region: CASSVGGTGSDTQYF. CDR3 nucleotides: TGTGCCAGCAGCGTGGGGGGGACAGGGTCGGATACGCAGTATTTT.

The genes are TRBV9 and TRBJ2-3; D possibly corresponds to TRBD2 (6 bases). Germline lookup yields CDR1 SGDLS and CDR2 YYNGEE. This CDR3 spans 14 amino acids. Deletions cut 2 bases from V and 2 bases from J, with 9 bases between. The CDR3 is CASSVRDFTDTQYF. CDR3 nucleotide sequence: TGTGCCAGCAGCGTTCGGGACTTCACAGATACGCAGTATTTT.

This sequence joins TRBV7-9 and TRBJ1-3; D remains ambiguous. With 1 base removed from V and 6 bases from J, the gap between germline ends came to 13 bases. Germline V CDR1 and CDR2: SEHNR, FQNEAQ (reference sequence). The CDR3 extends over 15 amino acids. This CDR3 reads CASSLGQALENTIYF. CDR3 coding DNA: TGTGCCAGCAGCTTAGGCCAGGCACTGGAAAACACCATATATTTT.

CDR3 in amino acids: CASGLVMWGGNEQFF. The DNA of the CDR3 is TGTGCTAGTGGTTTGGTAATGTGGGGGGGCAATGAGCAGTTCTTC. The rearrangement uses TRBV12-5 and TRBJ2-1, with 7 positions matching TRBD2. V lost 0 bases, J lost 6 bases, and 5 bases stayed unmatched. The CDR3 is 15 amino acids. Germline values: CDR1 LGHNT, CDR2 FRNRAP.

V and J are TRBV6-6 and TRBJ1-1, with D uncertain. The CDR3 contains 11 residues. Trimming removed 6 bases from V and 2 bases from J, with 4 bases in between. Germline-derived CDR1 and CDR2 are MNHNY and SVGAGI (reference sequence). DNA for the CDR3: TGTGCCAGCAGGCTAAACACTGAAGCTTTCTTT. Translation: CASRLNTEAFF.

V usage is TRBV20-1 and J usage is TRBJ2-5; 11 positions match TRBD2. Germline trimming cut 5 bases from V and 4 bases from J; bases unmatched to any gene: 9. The CDR3 totals 15 residues. Germline V lookup: CDR1 DFQATT, CDR2 SNEGSKA (reference sequence). CDR3 loop: CSAGGSGTSGETQYF. The CDR3 bases are TGCAGTGCTGGTGGATCCGGGACTAGCGGAGAGACCCAGTACTTC.

V and J are TRBV7-2 and TRBJ1-4; D perhaps matches TRBD1 (6 bases). Trimming took off 0 bases at V and 8 bases at J, with 13 bases between the two ends. This CDR3 is 15 amino acids long. Germline CDR1 SGHTA, CDR2 FQGNSA. The CDR3 region has the DNA TGTGCCAGCAGCTTAGCAGCGGGGGGGGGCGAAAAACTGTTTTTT. This codes for CASSLAAGGGEKLFF.

The V call is TRBV18, the J call TRBJ1-6; D gene ambiguous. The CDR3 has 13 amino acids. The germline V gene has CDR1 KGHSH and CDR2 LQKENI. V was clipped by 2 bases and J by 7 bases, with 6 bases between them. In DNA, the CDR3 is TGTGCCAGCTCACCAATCCCAAATTCACCCCTCCACTTT. It encodes CASSPIPNSPLHF.

The count of this clone is one. The gene calls are TRBV4-2 and TRBJ1-1; D is unclear. The germline gives CDR1 LGHNA, CDR2 YNFKEQ. Trimming took 1 base from V and 0 from J, leaving 9 bases between them. The CDR3 is 15 amino acids. CDR3: CASSQAEDMNTEAFF. DNA for the CDR3: TGTGCCAGCAGCCAAGCCGAAGACATGAACACTGAAGCTTTCTTT.

The chain uses TRBV5-1 and TRBJ1-1; the D gene is possibly TRBD1 (5 bases). The germline V gene has CDR1 SGHRS and CDR2 YFSETQ. V was clipped by 0 bases and J by 1 base, with 13 bases between them. The CDR3 runs 16 residues. Here the CDR3 reads CASSLEGAGRNTEAFF. The DNA of the CDR3 is TGCGCCAGCAGCTTGGAGGGCGCAGGGCGGAACACTGAAGCTTTCTTT.

This clone has a single count. The gene calls are TRBV19 and TRBJ2-7, with 7 positions matching TRBD1. Germline CDR1 and CDR2: LNHDA and SQIVND (reference sequence). This CDR3 comprises 15 residues. The V segment lost 1 base and the J segment 0 bases; nucleotides outside the gene matches: 3. CDR3 residues: CASSIAGQSSYEQYF. CDR3 in DNA: TGTGCCAGTAGTATAGCGGGACAGAGCTCCTACGAGCAGTACTTC.

The chain carries TRBV10-3 and TRBJ1-1, with no clear D. V lost 2 bases to trimming and J lost 1 base, with 8 bases between them. The CDR3 runs 14 residues. Germline V lookup: CDR1 ENHRY, CDR2 SYGVKD. As DNA, the CDR3 is TGTGCCATCAGTGAGCTGTCAGAGAACACTGAAGCTTTCTTT. Translation: CAISELSENTEAFF.

The CDR3 loop reads CASSQDFPTGGDTQYF. The DNA for the CDR3 is TGTGCCAGCAGCCAAGATTTCCCTACAGGGGGGGATACGCAGTATTTT. This rearrangement joins TRBV4-2 to TRBJ2-3; 8 bases are a match to TRBD1. J gave up 6 bases and V 0 bases, and 8 bases lay outside the gene matches. Germline V gene data show CDR1 as LGHNA and CDR2 as YNFKEQ. The CDR3 extends over 16 amino acids.

The chain links TRBV5-1 to TRBJ2-2, with 8 nucleotides matching TRBD1. The ends lost 0 bases at V and 6 bases at J; junction bases unmatched: 7. The CDR3 contains 16 residues. The germline V gene has CDR1 SGHRS and CDR2 YFSETQ. The CDR3 is CASSLGGTGGAGELFF. Written as DNA, the CDR3 is TGCGCCAGCAGCTTGGGGGGGACAGGAGGAGCCGGGGAGCTGTTTTTT. Supplemented by reference TRBV5-1 and TRBJ2-2, the full variable domain reads KAGVTQTPRYLIKTRGQQVTLSCSPISGHRSVSWYQQTPGQGLQFLFEYFSETQRNKGNFPGRFSGRQFSNSRSEMNVSTLELGDSALYLCASSLGGTGGAGELFFGEGSRLTVL.

The sample holds one count of this clone. J is TRBJ2-7 and V is TRBV11-1, with D possibly TRBD1 on 6 matching bases. Germline assignment: CDR1 SGHAT and CDR2 FQDESV (reference sequence). This CDR3 is built from 13 residues. V was clipped by 5 bases and J by 6 bases, with 14 bases between them. The CDR3 reads CASSQETGLEQYF. The DNA for the CDR3 is TGTGCCAGCAGCCAAGAGACAGGTCTCGAGCAGTACTTC. The full variable domain, completed using reference TRBV11-1 and TRBJ2-7, is EAEVAQSPRYKITEKSQAVAFWCDPISGHATLYWYRQILGQGPELLVQFQDESVVDDSQLPKDRFSAERLKGVDSTLKIQPAELGDSAMYLCASSQETGLEQYFGPGTRLTVT.